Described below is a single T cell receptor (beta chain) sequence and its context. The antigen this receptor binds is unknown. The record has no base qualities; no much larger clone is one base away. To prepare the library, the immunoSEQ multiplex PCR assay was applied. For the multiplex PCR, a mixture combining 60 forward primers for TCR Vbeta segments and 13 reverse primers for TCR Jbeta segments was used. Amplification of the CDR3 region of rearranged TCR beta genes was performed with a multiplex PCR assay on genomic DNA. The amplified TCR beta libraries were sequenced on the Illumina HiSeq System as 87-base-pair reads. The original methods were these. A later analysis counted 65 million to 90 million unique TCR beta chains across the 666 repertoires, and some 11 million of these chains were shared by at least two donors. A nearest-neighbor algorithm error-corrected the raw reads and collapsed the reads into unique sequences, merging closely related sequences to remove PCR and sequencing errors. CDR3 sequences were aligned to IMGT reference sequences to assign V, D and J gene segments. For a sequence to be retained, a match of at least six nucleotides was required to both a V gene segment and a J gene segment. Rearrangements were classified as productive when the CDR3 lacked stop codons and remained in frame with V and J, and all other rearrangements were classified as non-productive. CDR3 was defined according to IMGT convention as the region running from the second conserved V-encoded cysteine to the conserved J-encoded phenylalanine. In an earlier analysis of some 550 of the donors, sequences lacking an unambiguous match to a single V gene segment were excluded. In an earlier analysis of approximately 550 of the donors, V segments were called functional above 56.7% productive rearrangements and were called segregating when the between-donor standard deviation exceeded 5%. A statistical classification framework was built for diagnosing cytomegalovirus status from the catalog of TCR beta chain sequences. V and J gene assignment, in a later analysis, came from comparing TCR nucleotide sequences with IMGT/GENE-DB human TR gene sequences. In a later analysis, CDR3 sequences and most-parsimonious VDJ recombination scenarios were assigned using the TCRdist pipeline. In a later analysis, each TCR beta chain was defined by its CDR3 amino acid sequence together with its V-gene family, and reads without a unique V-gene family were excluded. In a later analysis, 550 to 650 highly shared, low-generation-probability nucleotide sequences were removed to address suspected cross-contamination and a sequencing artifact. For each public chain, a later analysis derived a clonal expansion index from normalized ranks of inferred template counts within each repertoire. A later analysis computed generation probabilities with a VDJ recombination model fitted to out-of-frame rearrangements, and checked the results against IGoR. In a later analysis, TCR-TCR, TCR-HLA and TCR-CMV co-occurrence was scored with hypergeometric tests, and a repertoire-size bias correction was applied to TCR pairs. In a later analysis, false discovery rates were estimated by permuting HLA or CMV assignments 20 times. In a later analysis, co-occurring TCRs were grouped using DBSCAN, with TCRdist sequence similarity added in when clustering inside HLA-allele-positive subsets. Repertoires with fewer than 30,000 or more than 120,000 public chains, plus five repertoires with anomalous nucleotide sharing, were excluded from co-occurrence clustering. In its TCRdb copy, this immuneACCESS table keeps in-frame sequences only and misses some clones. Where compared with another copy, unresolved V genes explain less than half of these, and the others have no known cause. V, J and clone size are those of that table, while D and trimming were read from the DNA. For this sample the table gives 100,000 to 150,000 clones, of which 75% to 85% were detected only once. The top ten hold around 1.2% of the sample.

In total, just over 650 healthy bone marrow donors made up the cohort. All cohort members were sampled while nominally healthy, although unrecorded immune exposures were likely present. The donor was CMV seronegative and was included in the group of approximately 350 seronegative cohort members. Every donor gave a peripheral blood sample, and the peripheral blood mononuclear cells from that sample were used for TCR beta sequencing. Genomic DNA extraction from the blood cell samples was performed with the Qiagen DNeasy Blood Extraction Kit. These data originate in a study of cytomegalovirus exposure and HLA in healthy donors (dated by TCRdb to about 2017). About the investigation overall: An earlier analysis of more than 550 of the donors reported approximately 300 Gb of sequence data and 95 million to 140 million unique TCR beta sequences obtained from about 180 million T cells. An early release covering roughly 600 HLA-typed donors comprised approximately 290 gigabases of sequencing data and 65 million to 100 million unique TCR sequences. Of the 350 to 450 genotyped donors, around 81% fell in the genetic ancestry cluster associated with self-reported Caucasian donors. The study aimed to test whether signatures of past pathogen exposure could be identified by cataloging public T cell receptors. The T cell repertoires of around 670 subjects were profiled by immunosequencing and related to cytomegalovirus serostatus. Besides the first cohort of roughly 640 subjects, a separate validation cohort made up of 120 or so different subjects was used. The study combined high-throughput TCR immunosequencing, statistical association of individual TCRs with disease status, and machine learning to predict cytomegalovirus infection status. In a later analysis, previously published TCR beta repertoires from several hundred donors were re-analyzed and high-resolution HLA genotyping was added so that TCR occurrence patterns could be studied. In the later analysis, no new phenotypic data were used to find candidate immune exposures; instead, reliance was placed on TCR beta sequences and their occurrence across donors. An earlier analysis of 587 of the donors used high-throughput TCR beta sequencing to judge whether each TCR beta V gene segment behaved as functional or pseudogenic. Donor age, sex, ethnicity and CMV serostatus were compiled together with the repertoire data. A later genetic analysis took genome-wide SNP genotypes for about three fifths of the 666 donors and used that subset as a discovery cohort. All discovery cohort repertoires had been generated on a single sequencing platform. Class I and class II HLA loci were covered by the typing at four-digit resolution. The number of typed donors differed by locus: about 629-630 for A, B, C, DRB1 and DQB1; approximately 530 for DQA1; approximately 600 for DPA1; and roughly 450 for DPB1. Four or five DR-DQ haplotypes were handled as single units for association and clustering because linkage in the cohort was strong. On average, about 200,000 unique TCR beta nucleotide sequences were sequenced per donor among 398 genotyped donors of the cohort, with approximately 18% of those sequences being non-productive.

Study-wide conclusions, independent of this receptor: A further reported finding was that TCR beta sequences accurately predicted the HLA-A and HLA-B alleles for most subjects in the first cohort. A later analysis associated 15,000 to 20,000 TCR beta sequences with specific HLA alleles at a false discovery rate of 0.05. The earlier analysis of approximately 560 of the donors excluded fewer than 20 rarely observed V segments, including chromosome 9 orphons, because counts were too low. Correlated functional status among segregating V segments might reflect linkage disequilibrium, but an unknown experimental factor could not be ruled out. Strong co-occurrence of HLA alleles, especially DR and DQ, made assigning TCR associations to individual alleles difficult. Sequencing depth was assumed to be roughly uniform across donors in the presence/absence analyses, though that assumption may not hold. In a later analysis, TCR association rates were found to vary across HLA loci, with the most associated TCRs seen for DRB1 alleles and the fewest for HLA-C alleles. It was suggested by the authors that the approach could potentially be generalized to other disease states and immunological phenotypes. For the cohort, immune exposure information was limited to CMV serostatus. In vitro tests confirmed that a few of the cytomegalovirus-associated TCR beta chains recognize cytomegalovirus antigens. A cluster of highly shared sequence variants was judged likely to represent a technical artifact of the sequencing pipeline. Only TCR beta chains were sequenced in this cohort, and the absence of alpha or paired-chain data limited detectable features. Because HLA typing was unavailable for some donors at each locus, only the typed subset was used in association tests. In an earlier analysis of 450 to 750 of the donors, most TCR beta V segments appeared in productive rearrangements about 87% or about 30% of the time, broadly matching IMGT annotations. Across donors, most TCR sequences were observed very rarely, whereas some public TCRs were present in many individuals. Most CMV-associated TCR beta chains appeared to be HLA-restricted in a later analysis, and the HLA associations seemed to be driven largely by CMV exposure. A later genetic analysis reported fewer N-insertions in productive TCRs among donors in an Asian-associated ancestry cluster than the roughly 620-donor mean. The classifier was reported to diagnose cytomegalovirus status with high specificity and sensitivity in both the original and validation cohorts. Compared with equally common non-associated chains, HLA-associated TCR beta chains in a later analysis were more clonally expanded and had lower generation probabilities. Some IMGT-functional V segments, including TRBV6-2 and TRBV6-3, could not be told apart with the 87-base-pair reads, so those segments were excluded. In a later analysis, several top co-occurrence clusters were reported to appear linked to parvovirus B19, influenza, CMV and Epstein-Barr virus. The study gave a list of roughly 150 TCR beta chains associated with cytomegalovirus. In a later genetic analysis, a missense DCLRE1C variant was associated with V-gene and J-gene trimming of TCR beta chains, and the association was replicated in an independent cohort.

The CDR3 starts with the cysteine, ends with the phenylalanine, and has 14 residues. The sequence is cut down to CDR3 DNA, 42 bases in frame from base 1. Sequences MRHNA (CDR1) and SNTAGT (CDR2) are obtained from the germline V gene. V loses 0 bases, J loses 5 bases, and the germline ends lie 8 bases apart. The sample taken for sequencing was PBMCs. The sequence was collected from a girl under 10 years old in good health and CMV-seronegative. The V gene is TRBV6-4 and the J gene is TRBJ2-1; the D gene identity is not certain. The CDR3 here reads CASSDSQDHNEQFF. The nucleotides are TGTGCCAGCAGTGACTCGCAGGATCACAATGAGCAGTTCTTC.